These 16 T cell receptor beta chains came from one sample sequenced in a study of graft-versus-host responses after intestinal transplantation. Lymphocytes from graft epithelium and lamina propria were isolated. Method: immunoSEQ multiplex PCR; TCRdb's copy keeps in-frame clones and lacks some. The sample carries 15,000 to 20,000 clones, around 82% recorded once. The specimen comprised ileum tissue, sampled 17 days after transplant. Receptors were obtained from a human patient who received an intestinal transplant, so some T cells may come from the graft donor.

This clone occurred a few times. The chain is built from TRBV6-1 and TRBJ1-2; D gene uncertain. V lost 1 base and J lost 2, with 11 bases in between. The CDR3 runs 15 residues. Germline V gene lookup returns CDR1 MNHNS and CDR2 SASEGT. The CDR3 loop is CASSEGGHPNYGYTF. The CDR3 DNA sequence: TGTGCCAGCAGTGAAGGCGGGCATCCAAACTATGGCTACACCTTC.

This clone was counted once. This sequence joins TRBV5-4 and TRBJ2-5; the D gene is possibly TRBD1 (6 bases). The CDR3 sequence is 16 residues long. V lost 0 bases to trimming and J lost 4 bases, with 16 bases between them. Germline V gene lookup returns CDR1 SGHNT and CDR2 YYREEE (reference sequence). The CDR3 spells CASSLAGAGVRETQYF. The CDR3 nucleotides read TGTGCCAGCAGCTTGGCCGGGGCAGGGGTAAGAGAGACCCAGTACTTC.

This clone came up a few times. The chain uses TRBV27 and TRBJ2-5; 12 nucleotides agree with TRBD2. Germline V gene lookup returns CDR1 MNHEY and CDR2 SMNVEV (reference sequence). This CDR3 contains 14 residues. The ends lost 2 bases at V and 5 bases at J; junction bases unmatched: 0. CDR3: CASSLLAGGETQYF. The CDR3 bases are TGTGCCAGCAGTTTACTAGCGGGAGGGGAGACCCAGTACTTC.

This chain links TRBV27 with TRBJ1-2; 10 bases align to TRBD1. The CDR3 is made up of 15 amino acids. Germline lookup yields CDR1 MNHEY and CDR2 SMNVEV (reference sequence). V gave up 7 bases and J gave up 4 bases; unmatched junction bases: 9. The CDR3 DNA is TGTGCCAGCACCGGGACAGGGGAGTTTCCCTATGGCTACACCTTC. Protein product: CASTGTGEFPYGYTF.

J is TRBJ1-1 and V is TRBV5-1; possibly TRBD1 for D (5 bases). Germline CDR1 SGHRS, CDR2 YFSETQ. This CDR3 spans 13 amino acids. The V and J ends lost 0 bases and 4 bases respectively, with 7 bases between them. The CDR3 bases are TGCGCCAGCAGCTTGGGACAGATCACTGAAGCTTTCTTT. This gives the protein CASSLGQITEAFF. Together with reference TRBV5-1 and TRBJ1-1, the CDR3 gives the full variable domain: KAGVTQTPRYLIKTRGQQVTLSCSPISGHRSVSWYQQTPGQGLQFLFEYFSETQRNKGNFPGRFSGRQFSNSRSEMNVSTLELGDSALYLCASSLGQITEAFFGQGTRLTVV.

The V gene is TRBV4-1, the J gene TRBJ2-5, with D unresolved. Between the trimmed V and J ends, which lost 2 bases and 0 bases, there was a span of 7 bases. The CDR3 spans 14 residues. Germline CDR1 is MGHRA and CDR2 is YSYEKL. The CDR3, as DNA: TGCGCCAGCAGCCAATCACCGTACCAAGAGACCCAGTACTTC. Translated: CASSQSPYQETQYF.

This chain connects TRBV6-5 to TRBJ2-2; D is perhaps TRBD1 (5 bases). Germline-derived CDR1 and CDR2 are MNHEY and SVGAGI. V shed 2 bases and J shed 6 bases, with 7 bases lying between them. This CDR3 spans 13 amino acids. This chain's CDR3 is CASSYQGSGELFF. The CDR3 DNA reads TGTGCCAGCAGTTACCAGGGATCCGGGGAGCTGTTTTTT.

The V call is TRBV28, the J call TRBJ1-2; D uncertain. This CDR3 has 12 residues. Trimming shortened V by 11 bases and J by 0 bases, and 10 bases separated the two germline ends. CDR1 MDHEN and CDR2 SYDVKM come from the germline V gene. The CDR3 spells CAPRPANYGYTF. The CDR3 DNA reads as TGTGCCCCCCGCCCCGCTAACTATGGCTACACCTTC.

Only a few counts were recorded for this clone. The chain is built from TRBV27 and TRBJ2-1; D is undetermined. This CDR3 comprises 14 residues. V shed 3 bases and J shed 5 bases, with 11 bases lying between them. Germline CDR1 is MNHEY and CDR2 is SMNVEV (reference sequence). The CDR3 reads CASSFEDGNNEQFF. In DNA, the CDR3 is TGTGCCAGCAGTTTTGAGGACGGTAACAATGAGCAGTTCTTC.

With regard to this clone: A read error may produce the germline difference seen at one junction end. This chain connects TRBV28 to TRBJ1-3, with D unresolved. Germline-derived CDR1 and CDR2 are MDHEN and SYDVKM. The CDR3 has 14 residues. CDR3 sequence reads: CASSLGGSGNTTYF. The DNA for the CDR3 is TGTGCCAGCAGTTTAGGTGGATCTGGAAACACCACATATTTT.

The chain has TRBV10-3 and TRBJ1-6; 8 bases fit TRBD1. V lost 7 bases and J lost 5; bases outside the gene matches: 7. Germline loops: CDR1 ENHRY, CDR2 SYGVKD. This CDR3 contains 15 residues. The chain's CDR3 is CAIKGQAIDNSPLHF. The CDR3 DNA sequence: TGTGCCATCAAGGGACAGGCTATTGATAATTCACCCCTCCACTTT.

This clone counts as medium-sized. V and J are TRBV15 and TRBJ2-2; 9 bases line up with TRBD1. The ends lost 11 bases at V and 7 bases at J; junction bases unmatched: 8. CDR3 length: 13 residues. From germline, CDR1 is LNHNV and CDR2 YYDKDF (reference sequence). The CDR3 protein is CASKTGGGGELFF. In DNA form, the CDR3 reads TGTGCCTCAAAAACAGGGGGCGGCGGGGAGCTGTTTTTT.

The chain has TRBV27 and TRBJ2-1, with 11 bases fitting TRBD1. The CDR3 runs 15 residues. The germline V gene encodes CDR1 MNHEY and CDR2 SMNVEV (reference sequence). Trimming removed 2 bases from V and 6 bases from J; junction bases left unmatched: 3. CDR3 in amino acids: CASSLGGQGANEQFF. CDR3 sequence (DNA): TGTGCCAGCAGTTTAGGTGGACAGGGGGCCAATGAGCAGTTCTTC.

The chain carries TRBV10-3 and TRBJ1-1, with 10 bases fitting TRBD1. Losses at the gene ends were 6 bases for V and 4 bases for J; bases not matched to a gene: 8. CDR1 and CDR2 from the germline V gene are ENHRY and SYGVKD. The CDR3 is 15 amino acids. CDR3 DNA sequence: TGTGCCATCAGAAACGGACAGGGGGTGACCACTGAAGCTTTCTTT. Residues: CAIRNGQGVTTEAFF.

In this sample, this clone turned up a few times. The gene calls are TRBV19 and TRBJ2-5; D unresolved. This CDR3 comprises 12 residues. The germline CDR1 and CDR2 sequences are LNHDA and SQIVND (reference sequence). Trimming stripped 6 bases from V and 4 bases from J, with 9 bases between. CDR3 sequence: CASRPGRETQYF. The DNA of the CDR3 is TGTGCCAGTAGACCGGGTAGAGAGACCCAGTACTTC.

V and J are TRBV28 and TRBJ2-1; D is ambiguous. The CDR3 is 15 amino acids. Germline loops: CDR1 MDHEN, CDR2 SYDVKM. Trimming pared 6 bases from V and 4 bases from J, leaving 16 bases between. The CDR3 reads CASSVKQATYNEQFF. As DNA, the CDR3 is TGTGCCAGCAGCGTAAAGCAGGCTACTTACAATGAGCAGTTCTTC.